Listed here are 32 T cell receptor beta chains from one sample, sequenced in a study of blood T cell repertoires in COVID-19. Data came from immunoSEQ multiplex PCR; TCRdb stores just in-frame clones and leaves some out. The table includes some 58,000 clones, 75% to 90% detected once. Sequencing input: peripheral blood. These TCRs come from a human donor in a cohort sampled during active COVID-19.

V is TRBV9 and J is TRBJ1-2; 7 bases match TRBD1. Germline V gene data show CDR1 as SGDLS and CDR2 as YYNGEE. Unmatched junction bases numbered 13, after V lost 3 bases and J lost 8 bases. The CDR3 runs to 15 residues. CDR3 DNA sequence: TGTGCCAGCAGCGCTAGTCCTGACAGGGTCCTAGGCTACACCTTC. Its protein is CASSASPDRVLGYTF.

The CDR3 bases are TGTGCCAGTAGGAGGGGGTTGGCCTCTGGGGCCAACGTCCTGACTTTC. Translated: CASRRGLASGANVLTF. The rearrangement links TRBV19 to TRBJ2-6; D may be TRBD1 (6 bases). The CDR3 has 16 residues. V was trimmed by 6 bases and J by 0 bases, leaving 12 bases between them. Germline CDR1 and CDR2: LNHDA and SQIVND (reference sequence).

The gene calls are TRBV5-5 and TRBJ2-5, with 12 bases fitting TRBD2. Looked up from germline, CDR1 is SGHKS and CDR2 is YYEKEE (reference sequence). This CDR3 contains 14 residues. V gave up 4 bases and J gave up 4 bases; unmatched junction bases: 2. The CDR3 reads CASSILAGGETQYF. For the CDR3, the DNA is TGTGCCAGCAGCATACTAGCGGGAGGAGAGACCCAGTACTTC. The entire variable domain, with the rest obtained from reference TRBV5-5 and TRBJ2-5, is as follows: DAGVTQSPTHLIKTRGQQVTLRCSPISGHKSVSWYQQVLGQGPQFIFQYYEKEERGRGNFPDRFSARQFPNYSSELNVNALLLGDSALYLCASSILAGGETQYFGPGTRLLVL.

J is TRBJ2-2 and V is TRBV19; TRBD2 might be the D (6 bases). Looked up from germline, CDR1 is LNHDA and CDR2 is SQIVND (reference sequence). The CDR3 totals 14 residues. Trimming removed 5 bases from V and 6 bases from J, with 13 bases in between. The CDR3 DNA reads TGTGCCAGTAGTCCCCGGGACTGGGCCGGGGAGCTGTTTTTT. Its protein is CASSPRDWAGELFF.

The V call is TRBV14, the J call TRBJ2-5, with TRBD1 identical over 7 bases. The CDR3 is 15 residues long. From germline, CDR1 is SGHDN and CDR2 FVKESK. Germline trimming cut 4 bases from V and 3 bases from J; bases unmatched to any gene: 8. The CDR3 DNA sequence: TGTGCCAGCAGCCCTATAAGGGGGCGCGAAGAGACCCAGTACTTC. Translated: CASSPIRGREETQYF.

The table lists this clone with a few counts. This chain joins TRBV5-6 and TRBJ1-2, with 7 bases identical to TRBD1. V lost 4 bases and J lost 8; bases outside the gene matches: 8. Germline V gene sequence: CDR1 SGHDT, CDR2 YYEEEE. The CDR3 extends over 13 amino acids. Written as DNA, the CDR3 is TGTGCCAGCAGCGTGGAGGGGGCGGGCGGCTACACCTTC. This translates into CASSVEGAGGYTF.

The genes are TRBV2 and TRBJ1-1, with TRBD1 as a possible D gene (5 bases). The CDR3 has 15 residues. Germline CDR1 is SNHLY and CDR2 is FYNNEI. The V and J ends lost 2 bases and 0 bases respectively, with 10 bases between them. CDR3 protein: CASSETAGMNTEAFF. The CDR3, as DNA: TGTGCCAGCAGTGAAACGGCAGGGATGAACACTGAAGCTTTCTTT.

J is TRBJ1-5 and V is TRBV19; 7 bases align to TRBD1. Germline lookup yields CDR1 LNHDA and CDR2 SQIVND (reference sequence). The CDR3 has 14 amino acids. Trimming removed 5 bases from V and 7 bases from J; junction bases left unmatched: 8. The chain's CDR3 is CASSPQGLGQPQHF. The CDR3 DNA sequence: TGTGCCAGTAGTCCACAGGGGTTAGGGCAGCCCCAGCATTTT.

The chain uses TRBV9 and TRBJ1-4, with D possibly TRBD1 on 5 matching bases. V lost 4 bases to trimming and J lost 8 bases, with 18 bases between them. CDR1 SGDLS and CDR2 YYNGEE come from the germline V gene. The length of the CDR3 is 15 residues. In nucleotides, the CDR3 is TGTGCCAGCAGCCCGCAGGCCGCGCGGGGGGAAAAACTGTTTTTT. Translation gives CASSPQAARGEKLFF.

The chain has TRBV19 and TRBJ2-7; 10 bases agree with TRBD2. Losses at the gene ends were 3 bases for V and 3 bases for J; bases not matched to a gene: 2. CDR1 is LNHDA and CDR2 is SQIVND in the germline V gene (reference sequence). The CDR3 is 14 residues long. CDR3 sequence reads: CASSISGRIYEQYF. DNA for the CDR3: TGTGCCAGTAGTATTAGCGGGAGGATCTACGAGCAGTACTTC.

The chain is built from TRBV5-8 and TRBJ2-5; D not resolved. The germline V and J ends were trimmed by 1 base and 4 bases, with 8 bases remaining between them. This CDR3 spans 13 amino acids. From germline, CDR1 is SGHTS and CDR2 YDEGEE. The CDR3 DNA reads TGTGCCAGCAGCTTGTCCGAGAGAGAGACCCAGTACTTC. It yields the protein CASSLSERETQYF.

The chain has TRBV2 and TRBJ2-5; possible D gene TRBD1, 6 bases. Trimming removed 2 bases at V and 7 bases at J, with 17 bases between. CDR3 length: 15 residues. CDR1 is SNHLY and CDR2 is FYNNEI in the germline V gene. CDR3 protein: CASSELEGGEGTQYF. The DNA of the CDR3 is TGTGCCAGCAGTGAACTGGAAGGGGGAGAAGGGACCCAGTACTTC.

The rearrangement links TRBV20-1 to TRBJ2-7; D gene unclear. In germline, CDR1 is DFQATT, CDR2 SNEGSKA (reference sequence). With 1 base removed from V and 3 bases from J, the gap between germline ends came to 4 bases. This CDR3 has 11 amino acids. The CDR3 region is CSARGDYEQYF. In DNA, the CDR3 is TGCAGTGCTAGAGGAGACTACGAGCAGTACTTC.

This clone was seen a few times. The chain is built from TRBV13 and TRBJ2-7, with TRBD2 matching over 8 bases. Germline loops: CDR1 PRHDT, CDR2 FYEKMQ (reference sequence). V lost 5 bases and J lost 3; bases outside the gene matches: 3. The CDR3 loop spans 13 amino acids. The CDR3 sequence is CASSRGGSYEQYF. In nucleotides, the CDR3 is TGTGCCAGCAGCCGCGGGGGGAGCTACGAGCAGTACTTC. The full variable domain, its missing parts supplied by reference TRBV13 and TRBJ2-7, is AAGVIQSPRHLIKEKRETATLKCYPIPRHDTVYWYQQGPGQDPQFLISFYEKMQSDKGSIPDRFSAQQFSDYHSELNMSSLELGDSALYFCASSRGGSYEQYFGPGTRLTVT.

The rearrangement uses TRBV14 and TRBJ2-1, with D perhaps TRBD1 (5 bases). CDR1 SGHDN and CDR2 FVKESK come from the germline V gene. The ends were cut back, 6 bases at V and 0 bases at J, with 9 bases in the middle. The CDR3 runs to 14 residues. Here the CDR3 DNA reads TGTGCCAGCAGTCTACAGGACTCCTACAATGAGCAGTTCTTC. It translates to CASSLQDSYNEQFF.

The chain links TRBV6-1 to TRBJ1-2, with D possibly matching TRBD1 (6 bases). Germline CDR1 is MNHNS and CDR2 is SASEGT. This CDR3 is 13 amino acids long. V lost 1 base and J 3 bases, leaving 6 bases between the germline ends. CDR3 bases: TGTGCCAGCAGTGAAGACAGGGACTATGGCTACACCTTC. This encodes CASSEDRDYGYTF.

The J gene is TRBJ2-7, the V gene TRBV18, with D possibly TRBD1 on 6 matching bases. Germline assignment: CDR1 KGHSH and CDR2 LQKENI. The CDR3 contains 15 residues. Trimming cost V 5 bases and J 2 bases, with 16 bases left between them. The chain's CDR3 is CASSSLVGQTYEQYF. The CDR3 coding sequence is TGTGCCAGCTCATCCTTAGTTGGACAGACCTACGAGCAGTACTTC.

The chain joins TRBV5-6 to TRBJ2-1, with 10 bases aligning to TRBD2. From germline, CDR1 is SGHDT and CDR2 YYEEEE. The CDR3 runs 13 residues. Trimming cost V 3 bases and J 14 bases; bases outside gene matches: 8. The chain's CDR3 is CASSSRASGSEFF. CDR3 DNA: TGTGCCAGCAGCTCGAGAGCTAGCGGGAGTGAGTTCTTC. The whole variable domain, filled in from reference TRBV5-6 and TRBJ2-1, reads DAGVTQSPTHLIKTRGQQVTLRCSPKSGHDTVSWYQQALGQGPQFIFQYYEEEERQRGNFPDRFSGHQFPNYSSELNVNALLLGDSALYLCASSSRASGSEFFGPGTRLTVL.

This clone was counted between two and nine times. The V gene is TRBV19, the J gene TRBJ1-2, with TRBD1 as a possible D gene (6 bases). Germline CDR1 and CDR2: LNHDA and SQIVND (reference sequence). V lost 3 bases and J 6 bases, leaving 8 bases between the germline ends. The CDR3 totals 12 residues. The CDR3 region has the DNA TGTGCCAGTAGTATCGCAGGGGATGGCTACACCTTC. Its translation is CASSIAGDGYTF.

The rearrangement links TRBV4-1 to TRBJ2-5; 10 bases align to TRBD2. The CDR3 length is 19 residues. V lost 0 bases to trimming and J lost 5 bases; unmatched junction nucleotides: 15. Germline loops: CDR1 MGHRA, CDR2 YSYEKL. The CDR3 here is CASSQEFASGSGVLETQYF. The DNA for the CDR3 is TGCGCCAGCAGCCAAGAATTCGCTAGCGGGAGTGGGGTGTTGGAGACCCAGTACTTC.

The chain uses TRBV9 and TRBJ2-3; 7 bases are a match to TRBD1. This CDR3 is built from 15 residues. Germline trimming cut 0 bases from V and 0 bases from J; bases unmatched to any gene: 1. Germline assignment: CDR1 SGDLS and CDR2 YYNGEE. CDR3 in DNA: TGTGCCAGCAGCGTAGGGGGACAGAGCACAGATACGCAGTATTTT. Amino acid sequence: CASSVGGQSTDTQYF.

The CDR3 here is CASTFLAAQYF. CDR3 bases: TGTGCCAGTACTTTCTTAGCGGCCCAGTACTTC. The rearrangement links TRBV2 to TRBJ2-5; tentatively, D is TRBD2 (6 bases). The CDR3 runs 11 residues. Per the germline V gene, CDR1 is SNHLY and CDR2 is FYNNEI. V shed 9 bases and J shed 9 bases, with 14 bases lying between them.

The chain uses TRBV7-2 and TRBJ2-4; TRBD2 is a possible D gene (5 bases). The V gene lost 5 bases and the J gene lost 0 bases, with 11 bases spanning the gap. The CDR3 totals 15 residues. Germline CDR1 reads SGHTA; CDR2 reads FQGNSA. CDR3 sequence: CASSPHGLAKNIQYF. The CDR3 DNA sequence: TGTGCCAGCAGCCCCCACGGACTAGCCAAAAACATTCAGTACTTC.

The chain links TRBV5-6 to TRBJ2-7, with 7 bases aligning to TRBD1. The V gene end was trimmed by 4 bases and the J gene end by 5 bases; junction bases not matched to a gene: 9. The CDR3 covers 14 residues. CDR1 and CDR2 from the germline V gene are SGHDT and YYEEEE. The CDR3 loop is CASSQTGISHEQYF. CDR3 nucleotides: TGTGCCAGCAGCCAGACAGGGATTTCCCACGAGCAGTACTTC.

The chain uses TRBV28 and TRBJ2-1, with TRBD2 matching over 9 bases. V lost 11 bases to trimming and J lost 4 bases; unmatched junction nucleotides: 9. The germline gives CDR1 MDHEN, CDR2 SYDVKM. The CDR3 contains 14 residues. The CDR3 loop is CAAGLSGGYNEQFF. The CDR3 DNA reads as TGTGCCGCCGGCCTGAGCGGGGGGTACAATGAGCAGTTCTTC. The variable domain in full, with the rest retrieved from reference TRBV28 and TRBJ2-1, is DVKVTQSSRYLVKRTGEKVFLECVQDMDHENMFWYRQDPGLGLRLIYFSYDVKMKEKGDIPEGYSVSREKKERFSLILESASTNQTSMYLCAAGLSGGYNEQFFGPGTRLTVL.

This chain links TRBV5-1 with TRBJ2-2; 12 bases are a match to TRBD2. The CDR3 spans 15 residues. Trimming at V came to 4 bases and at J to 7 bases, leaving 5 bases not matched to a gene. Germline V gene lookup returns CDR1 SGHRS and CDR2 YFSETQ. The DNA for the CDR3 is TGCGCCAGCAGCCTTCGACTAGCGGGGGACGGGGAGCTGTTTTTT. Protein sequence: CASSLRLAGDGELFF.

V usage is TRBV2 and J usage is TRBJ2-4; maybe TRBD1 (5 bases). There are 15 residues in the CDR3. Looked up from germline, CDR1 is SNHLY and CDR2 is FYNNEI. Trimming cost V 3 bases and J 9 bases, with 18 bases left between them. The CDR3 is CASSDLGQGFTIQYF. CDR3 DNA: TGTGCCAGCAGTGATTTAGGTCAGGGCTTTACCATTCAGTACTTC.

Worth noting for this clone: Other DNA sequences in this sample translate to the same CDR3. The rearrangement uses TRBV5-1 and TRBJ1-1; possibly TRBD1 for D (5 bases). This CDR3 has 13 amino acids. CDR1 is SGHRS, CDR2 YFSETQ, per germline. Trimming took 1 base from V and 4 from J, leaving 8 bases between them. The CDR3: CASSLRGGTEAFF. Written as DNA, the CDR3 is TGCGCCAGCAGCTTGCGCGGGGGCACTGAAGCTTTCTTT.

This sequence joins TRBV7-2 and TRBJ2-1, with 7 nucleotides matching TRBD2. Germline lookup yields CDR1 SGHTA and CDR2 FQGNSA. Unmatched junction bases numbered 12, after V lost 3 bases and J lost 7 bases. The CDR3 covers 16 residues. For the CDR3, the DNA is TGTGCCAGCAGCTTTGGGGTTACGGGGGGATCAAATGAGCAGTTCTTC. Translated: CASSFGVTGGSNEQFF.

This clone turned up a few times. This sequence joins TRBV5-1 and TRBJ2-5; 13 bases line up with TRBD2. The CDR3 loop spans 19 amino acids. Germline values: CDR1 SGHRS, CDR2 YFSETQ. J gave up 0 bases and V 2 bases, and 10 bases lay outside the gene matches. The CDR3 loop reads CASSFGLAGDLQNQETQYF. The CDR3 nucleotides are TGCGCCAGCAGCTTTGGACTAGCGGGGGACCTACAGAACCAAGAGACCCAGTACTTC.

The CDR3 region is CASSQGQGNSYEQYF. As DNA, the CDR3 is TGTGCCAGCAGCCAAGGACAGGGAAACTCCTACGAGCAGTACTTC. J is TRBJ2-7 and V is TRBV4-2; TRBD1 aligns across 7 bases. The length of the CDR3 is 15 residues. Germline trimming cut 1 base from V and 0 bases from J; bases unmatched to any gene: 3. Germline lookup yields CDR1 LGHNA and CDR2 YNFKEQ.

This rearrangement joins TRBV5-1 to TRBJ2-1; 9 nucleotides line up with TRBD2. This CDR3 region has 14 residues. Germline loops: CDR1 SGHRS, CDR2 YFSETQ. Trimming removed 6 bases from V and 4 bases from J; junction bases left unmatched: 5. CDR3 DNA: TGCGCCAGCACACTAGCGGGCCCATACAATGAGCAGTTCTTC. Protein: CASTLAGPYNEQFF.